This T cell receptor beta chain was recovered during a study of shared clonotypes between healthy human individuals. General study results and limits: An expected dependence of interdonor clonotype sharing on sequencing depth was noted.

Naive CD8 cells, CD45RO-negative and positively selected for CCR7, excluded terminally differentiated effector memory CD45RA+ cells. Original processing notes: ImmunoSEQ sequences covered only the junction and lacked quality scores; filtering therefore differed. TCRdb's copy holds only in-frame clones and misses some; the assay was immunoSEQ multiplex PCR. V and J calls and clone size come straight from that table; D and trimming were deduced from the DNA. The sample lists around 650,000 clones; approximately 96% were seen once. Per the germline V gene, CDR1 is MNHEY and CDR2 is SMNVEV (reference sequence). The CDR3 consists of 12 residues. Trimming shortened V by 10 bases and J by 9 bases, and 16 bases separated the two germline ends. As to this clone: The antigen remains unidentified.

This sequence was found in a woman in her 30s in good health. The rearrangement uses TRBV27 and TRBJ2-1; D may be TRBD2 (6 bases). The source material was naive CD8+ T cells sorted from blood. CDR3 sequence reads: CATQTGGLEQFF. The DNA for the CDR3 is TGTGCCACGCAGACTGGAGGGCTTGAGCAGTTCTTC.